One sample yielded the 32 T cell receptor beta chains listed below, sequenced in a study of blood T cell repertoires in COVID-19. TCRdb's table, derived via immunoSEQ multiplex PCR, lists solely in-frame clones and lacks some. Here the sample spans roughly 330,000 clones, 65% to 90% being singletons. Sequences were obtained from PBMCs or T cells enriched from blood (not recorded which). All receptors come from a young woman who had recovered from COVID-19.

The rearrangement links TRBV6-5 to TRBJ2-7, with D possibly TRBD2 on 6 matching bases. Germline loops: CDR1 MNHEY, CDR2 SVGAGI. CDR3 length equals 13 residues. Between the trimmed V and J ends, which lost 6 bases and 7 bases, there was a span of 16 bases. The CDR3 region is CASSGGGTPEQYF. As DNA, the CDR3 is TGTGCCAGCAGCGGAGGAGGGACCCCGGAGCAGTACTTC.

This sequence joins TRBV29-1 and TRBJ2-7, with 7 nucleotides matching TRBD1. The V segment lost 4 bases and the J segment 1 base; nucleotides outside the gene matches: 4. The CDR3 has 13 amino acids. Germline V gene data show CDR1 as SQVTM and CDR2 as ANQGSEA. In nucleotides, the CDR3 is TGCAGCGTTGGACAGGGTCTTTCCTACGAGCAGTACTTC. Protein sequence: CSVGQGLSYEQYF.

The chain has TRBV2 and TRBJ1-1, with 11 positions matching TRBD1. The CDR3 sequence is 14 residues long. The germline V gene encodes CDR1 SNHLY and CDR2 FYNNEI. V shed 8 bases and J 3 bases; nucleotides not matched to a gene: 5. The CDR3 loop is CASVRGQGDTEAFF. CDR3 DNA sequence: TGTGCCAGCGTGCGGGGACAGGGGGACACTGAAGCTTTCTTT.

This rearrangement joins TRBV5-6 to TRBJ1-2; 9 bases are shared with TRBD1. V lost 4 bases and J lost 6; bases outside the gene matches: 10. This CDR3 spans 15 amino acids. Per the germline V gene, CDR1 is SGHDT and CDR2 is YYEEEE. CDR3 protein: CASSPGQGRFDGYTF. CDR3 DNA sequence: TGTGCCAGCAGCCCGGGACAGGGTAGGTTCGATGGCTACACCTTC.

The rearrangement joins TRBV24-1 to TRBJ2-1; maybe TRBD1 (6 bases). CDR3 length: 16 residues. Germline lookup yields CDR1 KGHDR and CDR2 SFDVKD. The V gene lost 4 bases and the J gene lost 3 bases, with 15 bases spanning the gap. CDR3 in amino acids: CATSDRTERDYNEQFF. In DNA, the CDR3 is TGTGCCACCAGTGACCGGACAGAAAGGGACTACAATGAGCAGTTCTTC.

J is TRBJ2-7 and V is TRBV6-5, with 9 bases fitting TRBD2. Germline assignment: CDR1 MNHEY and CDR2 SVGAGI. The CDR3 sequence is 13 residues long. The V gene end was trimmed by 8 bases and the J gene end by 6 bases; junction bases not matched to a gene: 8. CDR3 nucleotide sequence: TGTGCCAGCTCAGGCGGGGGGGCGCCCGAGCAGTACTTC. Amino acids: CASSGGGAPEQYF.

This clone showed up just once. The rearrangement joins TRBV7-2 to TRBJ1-5, with D possibly matching TRBD1 (5 bases). Germline lookup yields CDR1 SGHTA and CDR2 FQGNSA. Trimming removed 0 bases from V and 4 bases from J, with 7 bases in between. This CDR3 is built from 14 residues. CDR3 region: CASSLAAGNQPQHF. Written as DNA, the CDR3 is TGTGCCAGCAGCTTAGCAGCAGGGAATCAGCCCCAGCATTTT. The whole variable domain, filled in from reference TRBV7-2 and TRBJ1-5, reads GAGVSQSPSNKVTEKGKDVELRCDPISGHTALYWYRQSLGQGLEFLIYFQGNSAPDKSGLPSDRFSAERTGGSVSTLTIQRTQQEDSAVYLCASSLAAGNQPQHFGDGTRLSIL.

The gene calls are TRBV5-4 and TRBJ2-5; D not resolved. CDR1 and CDR2 from the germline V gene are SGHNT and YYREEE (reference sequence). V lost 0 bases to trimming and J lost 5 bases, with 11 bases between them. The CDR3 runs 14 residues. The CDR3 spells CASSLGGTQETQYF. CDR3 in DNA: TGTGCCAGCAGCTTGGGAGGAACCCAGGAGACCCAGTACTTC.

The chain employs TRBV29-1 and TRBJ2-7; 9 nucleotides agree with TRBD1. J gave up 3 bases and V 7 bases, and 7 bases lay outside the gene matches. CDR1 and CDR2 (germline): SQVTM, ANQGSEA. The CDR3 is made up of 13 amino acids. The CDR3 coding sequence is TGCAGCGCCTCGACAGGGGGGTACTACGAGCAGTACTTC. This gives the protein CSASTGGYYEQYF.

A few counts support this clone. CDR3 in DNA: TGTGCCAGCAGTTACTTCCCACCGGGGAACACTGAAGCTTTCTTT. Protein sequence: CASSYFPPGNTEAFF. The chain joins TRBV6-5 to TRBJ1-1; D not certain. V was cut by 1 base and J by 1 base, with 10 bases left in between. The germline gives CDR1 MNHEY, CDR2 SVGAGI. This CDR3 has 15 residues.

The chain combines TRBV28 with TRBJ1-2; no definite D call. This CDR3 spans 14 amino acids. V was clipped by 5 bases and J by 3 bases, with 13 bases between them. Germline V CDR1 and CDR2: MDHEN, SYDVKM. In nucleotides, the CDR3 is TGTGCCAGCAGTCCCAAATGGGCTGACTATGGCTACACCTTC. It is translated as CASSPKWADYGYTF.

This clone was recorded only once. This chain joins TRBV4-2 and TRBJ2-1, with 9 bases aligning to TRBD2. Germline lookup yields CDR1 LGHNA and CDR2 YNFKEQ. V lost 1 base, J lost 9 bases, and 7 bases stayed unmatched. This CDR3 has 15 amino acids. As DNA, the CDR3 is TGTGCCAGCAGCCAAGTACTAGCGGGCCCGTTTGAGCAGTTCTTC. This gives the protein CASSQVLAGPFEQFF.

The chain recombines TRBV28 with TRBJ1-1, with D possibly matching TRBD1 (6 bases). Germline-derived CDR1 and CDR2 are MDHEN and SYDVKM. V was shortened by 4 bases and J by 1 base, with 10 bases between the two germline ends. This CDR3 is built from 14 residues. The CDR3 loop is CASSSNRENTEAFF. CDR3 coding DNA: TGTGCCAGCAGTTCCAACAGGGAGAACACTGAAGCTTTCTTT.

This chain connects TRBV7-9 to TRBJ1-2; D gene ambiguous. Trimming cost V 5 bases and J 8 bases, with 9 bases left between them. CDR1 is SEHNR, CDR2 FQNEAQ, per germline (reference sequence). The CDR3 is 11 residues long. The CDR3 nucleotides read TGTGCCAGCAGCGGCGGTCGGGGCTACACCTTC. Translating gives CASSGGRGYTF.

The chain is built from TRBV9 and TRBJ2-6; 7 nucleotides line up with TRBD1. V shed 1 base and J 3 bases; nucleotides not matched to a gene: 4. The CDR3 extends over 16 amino acids. Germline CDR1 SGDLS, CDR2 YYNGEE. Here the CDR3 reads CASSVNTGVGANVLTF. The CDR3 DNA reads TGTGCCAGCAGCGTAAATACAGGGGTTGGGGCCAACGTCCTGACTTTC. The full variable domain, with the rest looked up from reference TRBV9 and TRBJ2-6, is DSGVTQTPKHLITATGQRVTLRCSPRSGDLSVYWYQQSLDQGLQFLIQYYNGEERAKGNILERFSAQQFPDLHSELNLSSLELGDSALYFCASSVNTGVGANVLTFGAGSRLTVL.

V usage is TRBV5-6 and J usage is TRBJ2-7; 7 bases match TRBD2. V shed 2 bases and J 2 bases; nucleotides not matched to a gene: 7. This CDR3 region has 15 residues. Germline V gene data show CDR1 as SGHDT and CDR2 as YYEEEE. In DNA, the CDR3 is TGTGCCAGCAGCTTCTGGGGCGGGGGTGCCTACGAGCAGTACTTC. This gives the protein CASSFWGGGAYEQYF.

The genes are TRBV5-1 and TRBJ2-5; TRBD2 matches 8 bases. V dropped 2 bases and J dropped 3; count of bases not matched to a gene: 3. CDR1 and CDR2 (germline): SGHRS, YFSETQ. The CDR3 consists of 14 residues. CDR3 nucleotides: TGCGCCAGCAGCTTTAGCGGGACTGAAGAGACCCAGTACTTC. Translation: CASSFSGTEETQYF.

This chain uses TRBV30 with TRBJ1-6, with a possible D match to TRBD1 (5 bases). Per the germline V gene, CDR1 is GTSNPN and CDR2 is SVGIG (reference sequence). Trimming took off 0 bases at V and 8 bases at J, with 11 bases between the two ends. This CDR3 is built from 14 residues. CDR3 protein: CAWSVNQGDSPLHF. As DNA, the CDR3 is TGTGCCTGGAGTGTAAACCAGGGCGATTCACCCCTCCACTTT.

The chain has TRBV18 and TRBJ1-1; 9 bases are a match to TRBD1. V shed 6 bases and J 4 bases; nucleotides not matched to a gene: 15. The CDR3 covers 17 residues. Germline V gives CDR1 KGHSH, CDR2 LQKENI. The DNA for the CDR3 is TGTGCCAGCTCCCCGCGACCATTACAGGGGGCCGGCACTGAAGCTTTCTTT. It codes for CASSPRPLQGAGTEAFF.

The chain uses TRBV18 and TRBJ2-4; TRBD2 is a possible D gene (5 bases). The CDR3 contains 14 residues. Germline CDR1 is KGHSH and CDR2 is LQKENI. V was trimmed by 3 bases and J by 7 bases, leaving 13 bases between them. Written as DNA, the CDR3 is TGTGCCAGCTCACCTGAGGGCGGGCGTAACATTCAGTACTTC. Its protein product is CASSPEGGRNIQYF.

The rearrangement joins TRBV27 to TRBJ1-1; 9 bases match TRBD1. The germline V gene has CDR1 MNHEY and CDR2 SMNVEV (reference sequence). There are 15 residues in the CDR3. Trimming took 4 bases from V and 3 from J; bases not matched to a gene: 6. CDR3 sequence: CASSSWTGADTEAFF. CDR3 nucleotides: TGTGCCAGCAGTTCCTGGACAGGGGCGGACACTGAAGCTTTCTTT.

This clone was detected only once. The chain recombines TRBV28 with TRBJ1-2; weak D call: TRBD1 (5 bases). Germline V gives CDR1 MDHEN, CDR2 SYDVKM. CDR3 length equals 14 residues. V lost 7 bases and J 3 bases, leaving 15 bases between the germline ends. The chain's CDR3 is CASIRAGGDYGYTF. In DNA, the CDR3 is TGTGCCAGCATACGAGCGGGGGGGGACTATGGCTACACCTTC.

The V and J genes are TRBV6-5 and TRBJ2-2; D is ambiguous. The CDR3 runs 16 residues. The V end was cut by 0 bases, the J end by 2 bases, with 10 bases between. In germline, CDR1 is MNHEY, CDR2 SVGAGI. The CDR3 here is CASSYSGAFNTGELFF. CDR3 DNA: TGTGCCAGCAGTTACTCCGGAGCGTTCAACACCGGGGAGCTGTTTTTT.

CDR3 region: CAWTTTGTEKLFF. In DNA form, the CDR3 reads TGTGCCTGGACCACGACAGGGACTGAAAAACTGTTTTTT. The rearrangement uses TRBV30 and TRBJ1-4, with 7 nucleotides matching TRBD1. The CDR3 runs to 13 residues. Germline assignment: CDR1 GTSNPN and CDR2 SVGIG (reference sequence). Trimming at V came to 4 bases and at J to 7 bases, leaving 6 bases not matched to a gene.

The sample holds a few counts of this clone. The chain uses TRBV7-3 and TRBJ1-1; D remains ambiguous. V gave up 7 bases and J gave up 0 bases, with 9 bases separating them. In germline, CDR1 is SGHTA, CDR2 FQGTGA. The length of the CDR3 is 13 residues. The CDR3 sequence: CASKFSMNTEAFF. The CDR3 bases are TGTGCCAGCAAGTTCAGTATGAACACTGAAGCTTTCTTT.

This clone was counted between two and nine times. The CDR3 DNA reads as TGTGCCAGTAGTAGTGCCGGGACACGGCTGAACACTGAAGCTTTCTTT. It codes for CASSSAGTRLNTEAFF. V usage is TRBV19 and J usage is TRBJ1-1, with TRBD1 as a possible D gene (6 bases). Per the germline V gene, CDR1 is LNHDA and CDR2 is SQIVND (reference sequence). The CDR3 runs 16 residues. V gave up 4 bases and J gave up 0 bases, with 15 bases separating them.

The chain recombines TRBV7-7 with TRBJ1-3; 9 nucleotides match TRBD1. CDR1 and CDR2 (germline): SSHAT, FNYEAQ (reference sequence). The CDR3 is 17 residues long. J gave up 4 bases and V 3 bases, and 10 bases lay outside the gene matches. CDR3 DNA sequence: TGTGCCAGCAGCTTTTTAAAACAGGGGGCTTCGGGAAACACCATATATTTT. Translation: CASSFLKQGASGNTIYF. Full variable domain (remainder filled in from reference TRBV7-7 and TRBJ1-3): GAGVSQSPRYKVTKRGQDVTLRCDPISSHATLYWYQQALGQGPEFLTYFNYEAQPDKSGLPSDRFSAERPEGSISTLTIQRTEQRDSAMYRCASSFLKQGASGNTIYFGEGSWLTVV.

The chain is built from TRBV9 and TRBJ2-2, with 13 bases matching TRBD2. Germline-derived CDR1 and CDR2 are SGDLS and YYNGEE. This CDR3 has 16 residues. J lost 6 bases, V lost 4 bases, and 6 bases had no gene match. The CDR3 spells CASSPTSGRASGELFF. The CDR3 coding sequence is TGTGCCAGCAGCCCTACTAGCGGGAGGGCGTCCGGGGAGCTGTTTTTT.

The chain couples TRBV9 to TRBJ2-1; TRBD2 aligns across 12 bases. The CDR3 extends over 20 amino acids. CDR1 is SGDLS and CDR2 is YYNGEE in the germline V gene. Trimming took 3 bases from V and 0 from J; bases not matched to a gene: 13. CDR3 region: CASSDLLAGGPLSSYNEQFF. The CDR3 bases are TGTGCCAGCAGCGACCTCCTAGCGGGGGGGCCCTTGAGCTCCTACAATGAGCAGTTCTTC. Supplemented by reference TRBV9 and TRBJ2-1, the full variable domain reads DSGVTQTPKHLITATGQRVTLRCSPRSGDLSVYWYQQSLDQGLQFLIQYYNGEERAKGNILERFSAQQFPDLHSELNLSSLELGDSALYFCASSDLLAGGPLSSYNEQFFGPGTRLTVL.

This chain uses TRBV15 with TRBJ1-1; 8 bases match TRBD1. Trimming removed 6 bases from V and 0 bases from J; junction bases left unmatched: 3. The germline CDR1 and CDR2 sequences are LNHNV and YYDKDF (reference sequence). This CDR3 spans 14 amino acids. CDR3 nucleotide sequence: TGTGCCACCAGTCCGACAGGGGTGAACACTGAAGCTTTCTTT. Its translation is CATSPTGVNTEAFF.

The V and J genes are TRBV2 and TRBJ1-6; no reliable D call. This CDR3 is built from 15 residues. Between the trimmed V and J ends, which lost 4 bases and 10 bases, there was a span of 17 bases. CDR1 SNHLY and CDR2 FYNNEI come from the germline V gene. The CDR3, as DNA: TGTGCCAGCAGTGTCGAGGCCATGGAGGAGTCACCCCTCCACTTT. It is translated as CASSVEAMEESPLHF.

The chain employs TRBV18 and TRBJ1-5; no clear D. Germline lookup yields CDR1 KGHSH and CDR2 LQKENI. The CDR3 consists of 15 residues. With 2 bases removed from V and 0 bases from J, the gap between germline ends came to 8 bases. The CDR3 DNA reads as TGTGCCAGCTCACCAGTGGACTATAGCAATCAGCCCCAGCATTTT. Its translation: CASSPVDYSNQPQHF.